This passage covers 13 T cell receptor beta chains from one sample sequenced in a study of cytomegalovirus exposure and HLA in healthy donors (dated by TCRdb to the late 2010s). The library was generated by the immunoSEQ multiplex PCR assay. Sourced from immuneACCESS, this table was stored by TCRdb with only in-frame sequences that have V and J called. A share of the clones is absent; for the studies checked, an unresolved V gene accounts for under half, and the remainder has no known explanation. Counted in this sample were about 150,000 clones; 70% to 90% of them appeared once. The leading ten clones occupy around 2.1% of the sample. The sequencing sample was made of PBMCs. The receptors were sampled from a human donor in good health.

This clone was counted a single time. This chain joins TRBV4-1 and TRBJ1-2; 9 bases align to TRBD1. The V gene end was trimmed by 0 bases and the J gene end by 8 bases; junction bases not matched to a gene: 7. CDR1 and CDR2 from the germline V gene are MGHRA and YSYEKL. CDR3 length: 15 residues. CDR3 sequence (DNA): TGCGCCAGCAGCCAAGAAACGGGACAGGGCCGCGGCTACACCTTC. Its protein is CASSQETGQGRGYTF.

This chain links TRBV15 with TRBJ1-4; the D is unclear. Germline assignment: CDR1 LNHNV and CDR2 YYDKDF (reference sequence). This CDR3 is 15 amino acids long. V was shortened by 4 bases and J by 0 bases, with 9 bases between the two germline ends. DNA for the CDR3: TGTGCCACCAGCAAACGCGATGCAACTAATGAAAAACTGTTTTTT. This translates into CATSKRDATNEKLFF.

This clone was detected a few times. V is TRBV27 and J is TRBJ1-6, with D perhaps matching TRBD1 (6 bases). The germline gives CDR1 MNHEY, CDR2 SMNVEV (reference sequence). The CDR3 extends over 14 amino acids. The ends were cut back, 6 bases at V and 6 bases at J, with 12 bases in the middle. The DNA of the CDR3 is TGTGCCAGCAGACCGACAGGCGTTAATTCACCCCTCCACTTT. As protein: CASRPTGVNSPLHF.

Written as DNA, the CDR3 is TGTGCCATCAGGGAGGGGGGGGTATACTCACCCCTCCACTTT. Its protein product is CAIREGGVYSPLHF. This chain joins TRBV10-3 and TRBJ1-6, with a weak D call TRBD1 (6 bases). The CDR3 has 14 residues. Germline V gene data show CDR1 as ENHRY and CDR2 as SYGVKD. Trimming pared 6 bases from V and 10 bases from J, leaving 16 bases between.

In its sample, this clone was seen a few times. The chain has TRBV9 and TRBJ1-6; 8 positions match TRBD1. This CDR3 is built from 15 residues. Germline CDR1 reads SGDLS; CDR2 reads YYNGEE. V trimming: 2 bases; J trimming: 9 bases; junction bases outside the gene matches: 7. CDR3 amino acids: CASSVNPGQASPLHF. The CDR3 DNA reads as TGTGCCAGCAGCGTTAACCCGGGACAGGCTTCACCCCTCCACTTT.

The chain combines TRBV30 with TRBJ2-2; perhaps TRBD1 as D (5 bases). In germline, CDR1 is GTSNPN, CDR2 SVGIG (reference sequence). Between the trimmed V and J ends, which lost 4 bases and 1 base, there was a span of 16 bases. The CDR3 contains 16 residues. In DNA, the CDR3 is TGTGCCTGGACCACCAAAAGGGGCGGGAACACCGGGGAGCTGTTTTTT. This encodes CAWTTKRGGNTGELFF.

This chain joins TRBV6-6 and TRBJ2-7; D is perhaps TRBD1 (5 bases). The CDR3 covers 14 residues. V was cut by 2 bases and J by 1 base, with 9 bases left in between. The germline CDR1 and CDR2 sequences are MNHNY and SVGAGI (reference sequence). CDR3 sequence: CASSYRKGSYEQYF. In DNA, the CDR3 is TGTGCCAGCAGTTACAGAAAGGGGTCCTACGAGCAGTACTTC.

The chain links TRBV2 to TRBJ2-1; 12 nucleotides align to TRBD2. Germline V gives CDR1 SNHLY, CDR2 FYNNEI. The CDR3 covers 14 residues. V trimming: 6 bases; J trimming: 9 bases; junction bases outside the gene matches: 6. CDR3 sequence: CASRGLAGLGEQFF. The CDR3 nucleotides read TGTGCCAGCAGAGGACTAGCGGGGCTAGGTGAGCAGTTCTTC.

The gene calls are TRBV6-5 and TRBJ1-2, with a possible D match to TRBD1 (5 bases). The V gene's germline CDR1 is MNHEY and CDR2 SVGAGI. The CDR3 contains 13 residues. The V gene lost 5 bases and the J gene lost 7 bases, with 14 bases spanning the gap. The CDR3 here is CASSQGSVGGYTF. The DNA of the CDR3 is TGTGCCAGCAGTCAGGGTTCGGTTGGTGGCTACACCTTC.

V gene TRBV7-3 combines with J gene TRBJ2-1; 8 nucleotides match TRBD2. J gave up 4 bases and V 5 bases, and 10 bases lay outside the gene matches. Germline V gives CDR1 SGHTA, CDR2 FQGTGA. The CDR3 covers 16 residues. In nucleotides, the CDR3 is TGTGCCAGCAGCATTACTAGCGGAGCGGGGTACAATGAGCAGTTCTTC. Translating gives CASSITSGAGYNEQFF.

CDR3 sequence (DNA): TGTGCCAGCAGTCAACGACAGAACAATCAGCCCCAGCATTTT. Translation gives CASSQRQNNQPQHF. The chain carries TRBV6-5 and TRBJ1-5; weak D call: TRBD1 (5 bases). The CDR3 has 14 amino acids. Germline V gives CDR1 MNHEY, CDR2 SVGAGI. Between the trimmed V and J ends, which lost 5 bases and 3 bases, there was a span of 11 bases.

V usage is TRBV9 and J usage is TRBJ1-1; D may be TRBD1 (5 bases). CDR1 SGDLS and CDR2 YYNGEE come from the germline V gene. The V gene lost 0 bases and the J gene lost 2 bases, with 11 bases spanning the gap. The CDR3 consists of 15 residues. CDR3 sequence reads: CASSVGQGQNTEAFF. The CDR3 DNA reads TGTGCCAGCAGCGTAGGTCAGGGCCAAAACACTGAAGCTTTCTTT.

The chain has TRBV5-1 and TRBJ1-1; TRBD1 agrees at 8 bases. Trimming took 4 bases from V and 3 from J; bases not matched to a gene: 11. The CDR3 length is 16 residues. Germline V CDR1 and CDR2: SGHRS, YFSETQ. In DNA form, the CDR3 reads TGCGCCAGCAGCATACAGGGGGGCACCCTGGACACTGAAGCTTTCTTT. Its translation: CASSIQGGTLDTEAFF.